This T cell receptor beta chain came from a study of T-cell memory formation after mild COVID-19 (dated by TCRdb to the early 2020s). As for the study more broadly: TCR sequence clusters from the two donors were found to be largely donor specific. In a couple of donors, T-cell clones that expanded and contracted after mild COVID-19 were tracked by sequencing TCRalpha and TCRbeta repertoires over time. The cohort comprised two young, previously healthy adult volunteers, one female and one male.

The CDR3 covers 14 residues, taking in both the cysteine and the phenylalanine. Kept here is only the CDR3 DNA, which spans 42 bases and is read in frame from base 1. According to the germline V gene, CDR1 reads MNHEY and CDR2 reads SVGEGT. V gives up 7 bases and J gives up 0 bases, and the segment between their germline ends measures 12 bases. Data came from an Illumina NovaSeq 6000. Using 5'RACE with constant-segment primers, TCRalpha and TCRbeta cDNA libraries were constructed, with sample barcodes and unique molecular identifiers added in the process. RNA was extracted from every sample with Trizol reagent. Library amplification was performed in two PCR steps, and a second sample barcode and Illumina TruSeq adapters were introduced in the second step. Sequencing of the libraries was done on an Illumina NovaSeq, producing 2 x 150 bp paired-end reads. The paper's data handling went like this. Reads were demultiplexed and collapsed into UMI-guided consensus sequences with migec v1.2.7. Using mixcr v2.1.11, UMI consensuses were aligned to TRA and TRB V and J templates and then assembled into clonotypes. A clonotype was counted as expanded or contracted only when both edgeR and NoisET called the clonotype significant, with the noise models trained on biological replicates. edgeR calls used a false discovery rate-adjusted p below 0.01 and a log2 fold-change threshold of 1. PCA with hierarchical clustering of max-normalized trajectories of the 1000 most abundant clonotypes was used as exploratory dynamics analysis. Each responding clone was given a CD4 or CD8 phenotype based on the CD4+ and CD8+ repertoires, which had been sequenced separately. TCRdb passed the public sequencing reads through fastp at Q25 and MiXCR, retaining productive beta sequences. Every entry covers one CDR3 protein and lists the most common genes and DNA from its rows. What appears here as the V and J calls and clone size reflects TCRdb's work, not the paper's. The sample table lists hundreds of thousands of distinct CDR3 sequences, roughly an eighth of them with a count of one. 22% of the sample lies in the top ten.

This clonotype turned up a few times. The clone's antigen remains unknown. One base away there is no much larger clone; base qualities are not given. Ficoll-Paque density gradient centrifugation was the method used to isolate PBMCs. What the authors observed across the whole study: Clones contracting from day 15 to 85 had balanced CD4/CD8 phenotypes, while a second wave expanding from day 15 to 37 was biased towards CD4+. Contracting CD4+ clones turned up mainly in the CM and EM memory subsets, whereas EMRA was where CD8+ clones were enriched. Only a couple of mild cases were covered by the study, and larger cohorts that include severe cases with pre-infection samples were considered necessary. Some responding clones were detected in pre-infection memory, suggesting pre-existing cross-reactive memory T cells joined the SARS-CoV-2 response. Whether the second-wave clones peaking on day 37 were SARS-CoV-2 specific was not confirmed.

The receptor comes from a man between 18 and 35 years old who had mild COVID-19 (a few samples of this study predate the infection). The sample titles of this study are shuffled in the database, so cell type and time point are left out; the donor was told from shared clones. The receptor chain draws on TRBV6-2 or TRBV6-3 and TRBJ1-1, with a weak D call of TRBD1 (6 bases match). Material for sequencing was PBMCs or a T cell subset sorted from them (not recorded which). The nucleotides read TGTGCCAGCAAGACCTGGGGGCTGAACACTGAAGCTTTCTTT. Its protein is CASKTWGLNTEAFF.